The 25 T cell receptor beta chains in this list originate from one sample, sequenced in a study of identical twins. Via MiXCR, TCRdb re-called the 5' RACE reads, giving one row per CDR3 protein. The sample contains some 590,000 distinct CDR3 sequences, 9% to 10% of which appear only once. A further study also used this sample, focusing on yellow fever vaccine responses in identical twins.

The sequenced sample consisted of PBMCs. These receptors were collected from a woman under 30 in good health.

The gene calls are TRBV9 and TRBJ2-7, with 7 nucleotides matching TRBD1. Germline V CDR1 and CDR2: SGDLS, YYNGEE. V trimming: 4 bases; J trimming: 5 bases; junction bases outside the gene matches: 21. The CDR3 has 18 amino acids. CDR3: CASSPRPGPGQRSNEQYF. The CDR3 DNA follows: TGTGCCAGCAGCCCGAGACCGGGGCCGGGACAGAGAAGCAACGAGCAGTACTTC.

Of note for this clonotype: The junction and the germline gene differ at one end; a read error may be behind it. The rearrangement links TRBV28 to TRBJ2-3, with a tentative D call TRBD2 (6 bases). The CDR3 loop spans 13 amino acids. Germline V gives CDR1 MDHEN, CDR2 SYDVKM. The DNA of the CDR3 is TGTACCAGCAGGTCACTAGCTCCAGATACGCAGTATTTT. As protein: CTSRSLAPDTQYF. The whole variable domain, remainder taken from reference TRBV28 and TRBJ2-3, is DVKVTQSSRYLVKRTGEKVFLECVQDMDHENMFWYRQDPGLGLRLIYFSYDVKMKEKGDIPEGYSVSREKKERFSLILESASTNQTSMYLCTSRSLAPDTQYFGPGTRLTVL.

This clonotype was detected many times. The chain joins TRBV7-2 to TRBJ2-7, with D possibly being TRBD2 (5 bases). Germline V gene lookup returns CDR1 SGHTA and CDR2 FQGNSA. This CDR3 has 15 residues. Trimming removed 5 bases at V and 4 bases at J, with 18 bases between. The DNA for the CDR3 is TGTGCCAGCAGCCAAGCAGGAGGCGCCACTTACGAGCAGTACTTC. Amino acid sequence: CASSQAGGATYEQYF.

In this sample, this clonotype turned up a few times. The rearrangement links TRBV18 to TRBJ2-4, with 9 bases that match TRBD1. Germline CDR1 reads KGHSH; CDR2 reads LQKENI. The CDR3 covers 15 residues. V lost 5 bases and J lost 4; bases outside the gene matches: 6. The CDR3 region has the DNA TGTGCCAGCTCAGGAGCCGGGACAGGGAAAAACATTCAGTACTTC. This translates into CASSGAGTGKNIQYF.

J is TRBJ2-1 and V is TRBV5-5; D gene ambiguous. Trimming left V 0 bases short and J 10 bases short, with 5 bases between. Germline V gene data show CDR1 as SGHKS and CDR2 as YYEKEE (reference sequence). This CDR3 has 11 residues. The DNA of the CDR3 is TGTGCCAGCAGCTTGGAGCCGGAGCAGTTCTTC. Amino acid sequence: CASSLEPEQFF.

This clonotype was seen repeatedly, ten times or more. The CDR3 reads CASTPGGQQETQYF. CDR3 bases: TGTGCCAGCACCCCCGGGGGACAGCAAGAGACCCAGTACTTC. This chain joins TRBV28 and TRBJ2-5; D is perhaps TRBD1 (7 bases). CDR1 is MDHEN, CDR2 SYDVKM, per germline. This CDR3 is 14 amino acids long. V was shortened by 7 bases and J by 2 bases, with 14 bases between the two germline ends.

This clonotype turned up a few times. The chain joins TRBV24-1 to TRBJ2-3; 7 bases align to TRBD1. This CDR3 has 18 amino acids. Trimming at V came to 0 bases and at J to 2 bases, leaving 10 bases not matched to a gene. The germline CDR1 and CDR2 sequences are KGHDR and SFDVKD. The CDR3 loop is CATSDLQSGQAHTDTQYF. The CDR3 nucleotides read TGTGCCACCAGTGATTTGCAATCTGGACAGGCACACACAGATACGCAGTATTTT.

This chain connects TRBV7-9 to TRBJ2-2; TRBD1 matches at 7 bases. The CDR3 loop spans 16 amino acids. Per germline, CDR1 SEHNR and CDR2 FQNEAQ (reference sequence). V lost 1 base and J lost 9; bases outside the gene matches: 11. The CDR3 nucleotides read TGTGCCAGCAGCTTAGAGGCCTTGAGGGGGCCCCGGGAGCTGTTTTTT. Its protein is CASSLEALRGPRELFF. The full variable domain, completed using reference TRBV7-9 and TRBJ2-2, is DTGVSQNPRHKITKRGQNVTFRCDPISEHNRLYWYRQTLGQGPEFLTYFQNEAQLEKSRLLSDRFSAERPKGSFSTLEIQRTEQGDSAMYLCASSLEALRGPRELFFGEGSRLTVL.

This chain joins TRBV2 and TRBJ2-7; D remains ambiguous. The V end was cut by 7 bases, the J end by 2 bases, with 6 bases between. The germline CDR1 and CDR2 sequences are SNHLY and FYNNEI. This CDR3 has 11 amino acids. CDR3: CASILAYEQYF. CDR3 sequence (DNA): TGTGCCAGCATTCTAGCCTACGAGCAGTACTTC.

This clonotype showed up many times. The chain joins TRBV7-9 to TRBJ1-5; D is possibly TRBD1 (6 bases). The CDR3 contains 16 residues. V was shortened by 0 bases and J by 0 bases, with 9 bases between the two germline ends. The V gene's germline CDR1 is SEHNR and CDR2 FQNEAQ (reference sequence). The CDR3 is CASSLASTGSNQPQHF. CDR3 nucleotide sequence: TGTGCCAGCAGCTTAGCATCGACAGGTAGCAATCAGCCCCAGCATTTT.

V and J are TRBV10-3 and TRBJ2-3; tentative D call: TRBD1 (6 bases). Trimming shortened V by 6 bases and J by 0 bases, and 7 bases separated the two germline ends. There are 13 residues in the CDR3. The germline V gene has CDR1 ENHRY and CDR2 SYGVKD. CDR3 coding DNA: TGTGCCATCAGGGGACAAAGCACAGATACGCAGTATTTT. Translated, it gives CAIRGQSTDTQYF.

This clonotype was observed a few times. The V gene is TRBV5-1, the J gene TRBJ2-3, with 8 bases aligning to TRBD2. V lost 3 bases, J lost 6 bases, and 15 bases stayed unmatched. Germline CDR1 SGHRS, CDR2 YFSETQ. CDR3 size: 17 residues. The DNA for the CDR3 is TGCGCCAGCAGCTGGGAGGTTAGCGGGGTCGTCGTGGATACGCAGTATTTT. It yields the protein CASSWEVSGVVVDTQYF. The variable domain in full, completed from reference TRBV5-1 and TRBJ2-3, reads KAGVTQTPRYLIKTRGQQVTLSCSPISGHRSVSWYQQTPGQGLQFLFEYFSETQRNKGNFPGRFSGRQFSNSRSEMNVSTLELGDSALYLCASSWEVSGVVVDTQYFGPGTRLTVL.

The table lists this clonotype with a few counts. This rearrangement joins TRBV5-1 to TRBJ1-2, with a possible D match to TRBD1 (5 bases). Germline values: CDR1 SGHRS, CDR2 YFSETQ. Trimming shortened V by 0 bases and J by 3 bases, and 21 bases separated the two germline ends. The CDR3 is 18 amino acids. In DNA form, the CDR3 reads TGCGCCAGCAGCTTGGAGTCTGGGGACCTCGCTAGGGACTATGGCTACACCTTC. Translated: CASSLESGDLARDYGYTF.

At least ten counts were recorded for this clonotype. This chain links TRBV7-2 with TRBJ2-7; 7 nucleotides line up with TRBD1. Germline CDR1 SGHTA, CDR2 FQGNSA. The length of the CDR3 is 15 residues. The trim removed 5 bases at V and 5 bases at J, leaving 12 bases unmatched. The CDR3 loop is CASSLKQGTFDEQYF. Here the CDR3 DNA reads TGTGCCAGCAGCCTTAAACAGGGGACGTTCGACGAGCAGTACTTC.

This clonotype came up a few times. The rearrangement uses TRBV7-9 and TRBJ2-5; D is perhaps TRBD1 (6 bases). Germline values: CDR1 SEHNR, CDR2 FQNEAQ (reference sequence). Trimming pared 5 bases from V and 6 bases from J, leaving 16 bases between. The CDR3 has 14 residues. CDR3 sequence: CASSPSGTLKTQYF. DNA for the CDR3: TGTGCCAGCAGCCCTTCCGGGACATTAAAGACCCAGTACTTC.

This chain connects TRBV28 to TRBJ1-5; TRBD1 aligns across 8 bases. Germline values: CDR1 MDHEN, CDR2 SYDVKM. The CDR3 length is 15 residues. The J segment lost 4 bases and the V segment lost 3 bases, leaving 5 bases of the junction unmatched. The CDR3 loop is CASSFTGGWNQPQHF. The CDR3 DNA sequence: TGTGCCAGCAGTTTCACAGGGGGGTGGAATCAGCCCCAGCATTTT.

This clonotype was picked up many times. The rearrangement joins TRBV7-6 to TRBJ2-1; 8 positions match TRBD2. The J segment lost 5 bases and the V segment lost 0 bases, leaving 6 bases of the junction unmatched. Per germline, CDR1 SGHVS and CDR2 FNYEAQ. This CDR3 contains 16 residues. CDR3 in amino acids: CASSLAQAGENNEQFF. Written as DNA, the CDR3 is TGTGCCAGCAGCTTAGCGCAAGCGGGAGAAAACAATGAGCAGTTCTTC.

This clonotype was counted between two and nine times. V is TRBV29-1 and J is TRBJ2-5; D gene unclear. Germline V lookup: CDR1 SQVTM, CDR2 ANQGSEA. V was trimmed by 3 bases and J by 4 bases, leaving 6 bases between them. CDR3 length: 11 residues. The CDR3 region is CSVDFPETQYF. The DNA for the CDR3 is TGCAGCGTTGATTTTCCAGAGACCCAGTACTTC.

The gene calls are TRBV29-1 and TRBJ2-1; no clear D gene. Per germline, CDR1 SQVTM and CDR2 ANQGSEA. The CDR3 loop spans 15 amino acids. Trimming took off 0 bases at V and 0 bases at J, with 9 bases between the two ends. CDR3: CSVEDPGNSYNEQFF. CDR3 DNA sequence: TGCAGCGTTGAAGATCCGGGTAACTCCTACAATGAGCAGTTCTTC.

In this sample, this clonotype turned up many times. The chain recombines TRBV7-9 with TRBJ2-7; D may be TRBD2 (5 bases). V lost 1 base, J lost 4 bases, and 17 bases lay in between. The CDR3 sequence is 16 residues long. The germline V gene encodes CDR1 SEHNR and CDR2 FQNEAQ (reference sequence). The CDR3 DNA reads as TGTGCCAGCAGCTTAGAGGGAGAGGCTCCCCGATACGAGCAGTACTTC. Translation: CASSLEGEAPRYEQYF. Supplemented by reference TRBV7-9 and TRBJ2-7, the full variable domain reads DTGVSQNPRHKITKRGQNVTFRCDPISEHNRLYWYRQTLGQGPEFLTYFQNEAQLEKSRLLSDRFSAERPKGSFSTLEIQRTEQGDSAMYLCASSLEGEAPRYEQYFGPGTRLTVT.

This clonotype appeared a few times. This CDR3 reads CSVEGTGKTLLNYNEQFF. For the CDR3, the DNA is TGCAGCGTTGAAGGGACAGGTAAAACCCTCCTCAACTACAATGAGCAGTTCTTC. The chain is built from TRBV29-1 and TRBJ2-1, with 7 nucleotides matching TRBD1. This CDR3 is 18 amino acids long. CDR1 and CDR2 (germline): SQVTM, ANQGSEA. The V and J ends lost 1 base and 3 bases, in that order; junction bases with no gene match: 15.

The CDR3, as DNA: TGCGCCAGCAGCTTGGAGGCTAGCGGGTGGAATGAGCAGTTCTTC. It translates to CASSLEASGWNEQFF. This rearrangement joins TRBV5-1 to TRBJ2-1; TRBD2 agrees at 8 bases. This CDR3 comprises 15 residues. CDR1 is SGHRS and CDR2 is YFSETQ in the germline V gene. V lost 0 bases, J lost 7 bases, and 6 bases stayed unmatched.

V and J are TRBV28 and TRBJ2-2; no clear D gene. Deletions cut 5 bases from V and 11 bases from J, with 15 bases between. CDR3 length: 13 amino acids. Germline CDR1 reads MDHEN; CDR2 reads SYDVKM. CDR3 in DNA: TGTGCCAGCAGTCCGGCCCCAAGGAGTGAGCTGTTTTTT. Translated, it gives CASSPAPRSELFF.

A few counts support this clonotype. The rearrangement joins TRBV25-1 to TRBJ2-3, with a weak D call TRBD1 (6 bases). Trimming cost V 5 bases and J 3 bases, with 15 bases left between them. The CDR3 is made up of 15 amino acids. Germline-derived CDR1 and CDR2 are MGHDK and SYGVNS. For the CDR3, the DNA is TGTGCCAGCAGTATCCCCGGGACAAAGACAGATACGCAGTATTTT. Protein product: CASSIPGTKTDTQYF. Full variable domain (missing parts from reference TRBV25-1 and TRBJ2-3): EADIYQTPRYLVIGTGKKITLECSQTMGHDKMYWYQQDPGMELHLIHYSYGVNSTEKGDLSSESTVSRIRTEHFPLTLESARPSHTSQYLCASSIPGTKTDTQYFGPGTRLTVL.

V is TRBV20-1 and J is TRBJ2-7, with D possibly being TRBD2 (5 bases). CDR3 length equals 16 residues. V shed 3 bases and J shed 2 bases, with 20 bases lying between them. CDR1 is DFQATT, CDR2 SNEGSKA, per germline (reference sequence). CDR3 sequence (DNA): TGCAGTGCTAGGGACCCGGACGGGATCCTCCCCTACGAGCAGTACTTC. It specifies CSARDPDGILPYEQYF.